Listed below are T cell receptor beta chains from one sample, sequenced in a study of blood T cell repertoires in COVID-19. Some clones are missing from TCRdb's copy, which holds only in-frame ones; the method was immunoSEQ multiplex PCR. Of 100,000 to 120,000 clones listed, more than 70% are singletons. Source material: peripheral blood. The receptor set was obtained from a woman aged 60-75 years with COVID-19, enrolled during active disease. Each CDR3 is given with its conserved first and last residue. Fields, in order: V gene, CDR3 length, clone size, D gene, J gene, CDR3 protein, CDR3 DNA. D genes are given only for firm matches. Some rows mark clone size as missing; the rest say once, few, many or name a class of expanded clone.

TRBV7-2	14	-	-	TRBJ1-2	CASSPRGVGYGYTF	TGTGCCAGCAGCCCCCGCGGGGTCGGCTATGGCTACACCTTC
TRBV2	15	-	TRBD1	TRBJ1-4	CASSDGTADNEKLFF	TGTGCCAGCAGTGACGGGACAGCGGATAATGAAAAACTGTTTTTT
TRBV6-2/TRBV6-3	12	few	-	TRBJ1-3	CASSFDSNTIYF	TGTGCCAGCAGCTTTGACAGCAACACCATATATTTT
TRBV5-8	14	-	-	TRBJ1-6	CASSLGQKNSPLHF	TGTGCCAGCAGCTTGGGACAGAAGAATTCACCCCTCCACTTT
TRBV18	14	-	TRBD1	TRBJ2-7	CASSSGTGNYEQYF	TGTGCCAGCTCATCCGGGACAGGGAACTACGAGCAGTACTTC
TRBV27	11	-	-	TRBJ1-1	CASKLNTEAFF	TGTGCCAGCAAGCTGAACACTGAAGCTTTCTTT
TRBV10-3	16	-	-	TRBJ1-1	CAISDPALGQNTEAFF	TGTGCCATCAGTGATCCGGCCTTGGGACAGAACACTGAAGCTTTCTTT
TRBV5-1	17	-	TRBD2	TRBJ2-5	CASSFSGTSGGQETQYF	TGCGCCAGCAGCTTCTCCGGGACTAGCGGGGGGCAAGAGACCCAGTACTTC
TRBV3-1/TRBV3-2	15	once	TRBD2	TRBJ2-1	CASSQKAGQHNEQFF	TGTGCCAGCAGCCAAAAAGCGGGGCAACACAATGAGCAGTTCTTC
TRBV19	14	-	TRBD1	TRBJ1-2	CASSMARTGYGYTF	TGTGCCAGTAGTATGGCTAGGACAGGCTATGGCTACACCTTC
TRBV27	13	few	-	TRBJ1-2	CASSLSGLSGYTF	TGTGCCAGCAGTTTGTCAGGTTTGAGTGGCTACACCTTC
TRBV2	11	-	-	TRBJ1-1	CASSEIGGAFF	TGTGCCAGCAGTGAGATAGGAGGGGCTTTCTTT
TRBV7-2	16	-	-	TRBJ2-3	CASSLGPGMGTDTQYF	TGTGCCAGCAGCTTAGGACCAGGTATGGGCACAGATACGCAGTATTTT
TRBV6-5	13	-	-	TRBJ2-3	CASSRRGTDTQYF	TGTGCCAGCAGTCGCAGGGGAACAGATACGCAGTATTTT
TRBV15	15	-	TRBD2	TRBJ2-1	CATSRGAGRDDEQFF	TGTGCCACCAGCAGAGGGGCAGGGAGGGATGATGAGCAGTTCTTC
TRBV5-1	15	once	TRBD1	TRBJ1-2	CASSLGGTGVDGYTF	TGCGCCAGCAGCTTGGGAGGGACAGGGGTTGACGGCTACACCTTC
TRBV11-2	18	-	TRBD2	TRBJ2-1	CASSLGQLAGGIYNEQFF	TGTGCCAGCAGCTTAGGACAACTAGCGGGGGGGATATACAATGAGCAGTTCTTC
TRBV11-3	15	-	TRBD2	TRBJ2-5	CASSAGLAGEETQYF	TGTGCCAGCAGCGCGGGACTAGCGGGTGAAGAGACCCAGTACTTC
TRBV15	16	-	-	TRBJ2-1	CATSRERPRVGDEQFF	TGTGCCACCAGCAGAGAACGGCCCAGGGTGGGCGATGAGCAGTTCTTC
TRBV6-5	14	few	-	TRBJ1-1	CASSNTDGHTEAFF	TGTGCCAGCAGTAATACTGATGGGCACACTGAAGCTTTCTTT
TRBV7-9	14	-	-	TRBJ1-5	CASSLDSHNQPQHF	TGTGCCAGCAGCTTGGACAGCCACAATCAGCCCCAGCATTTT
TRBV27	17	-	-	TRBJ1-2	CASSALLRETSIYGYTF	TGTGCCAGCAGTGCGCTCCTCCGGGAGACTTCTATCTATGGCTACACCTTC
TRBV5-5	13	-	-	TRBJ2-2	CASSLFLAGELFF	TGTGCCAGCAGCTTATTTCTCGCCGGGGAGCTGTTTTTT
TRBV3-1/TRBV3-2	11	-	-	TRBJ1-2	CASSLGVGYTF	TGTGCCAGCAGCCTAGGGGTCGGCTACACCTTC
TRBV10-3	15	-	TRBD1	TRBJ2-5	CAISDTGGISETQYF	TGTGCCATCAGTGATACAGGGGGCATATCAGAGACCCAGTACTTC
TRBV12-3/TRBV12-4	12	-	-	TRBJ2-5	CASSFNSETQYF	TGTGCCAGCAGTTTTAATTCCGAGACCCAGTACTTC
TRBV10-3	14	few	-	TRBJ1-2	CAISERGSDYGYTF	TGTGCCATCAGTGAGCGGGGGTCGGACTATGGCTACACCTTC
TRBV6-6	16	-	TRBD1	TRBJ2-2	CASSRETGTNTGELFF	TGTGCCAGCAGTCGAGAGACAGGGACCAACACCGGGGAGCTGTTTTTT
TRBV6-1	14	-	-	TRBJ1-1	CASSETEPNTEAFF	TGTGCCAGCAGTGAAACAGAGCCGAACACTGAAGCTTTCTTT
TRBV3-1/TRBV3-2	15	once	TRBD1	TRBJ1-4	CASSPSQGASEKLFF	TGTGCCAGCAGCCCATCACAGGGGGCGAGTGAAAAACTGTTTTTT
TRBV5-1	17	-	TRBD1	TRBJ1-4	CASSGETGEATNEKLFF	TGCGCCAGCAGCGGGGAGACAGGGGAGGCAACTAATGAAAAACTGTTTTTT
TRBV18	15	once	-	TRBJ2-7	CASSPGTFDSYEQYF	TGTGCCAGCTCCCCAGGGACATTTGACTCCTACGAGCAGTACTTC
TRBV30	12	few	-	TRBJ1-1	CARSRANTEAFF	TGTGCACGGAGCAGGGCGAACACTGAAGCTTTCTTT
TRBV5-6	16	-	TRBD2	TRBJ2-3	CASSLEISGAKDTQYF	TGTGCCAGCAGCTTGGAAATTAGCGGGGCCAAAGATACGCAGTATTTT
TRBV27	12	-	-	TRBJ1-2	CASSNLGDGYTF	TGTGCCAGCAGTAATCTCGGGGATGGCTACACCTTC
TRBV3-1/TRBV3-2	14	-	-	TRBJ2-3	CASSQDGGPDTQYF	TGTGCCAGCAGCCAAGACGGGGGGCCAGATACGCAGTATTTT
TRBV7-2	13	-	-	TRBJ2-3	CASSSPSTDTQYF	TGTGCCAGCAGCTCCCCCTCCACAGATACGCAGTATTTT
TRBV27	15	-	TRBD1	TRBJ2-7	CASSLGQGRSYEQYF	TGTGCCAGCAGTTTGGGACAGGGGCGGTCCTACGAGCAGTACTTC
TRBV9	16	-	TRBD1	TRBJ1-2	CASSAHGTGELYGYTF	TGTGCCAGCAGCGCCCATGGGACAGGGGAACTCTATGGCTACACCTTC
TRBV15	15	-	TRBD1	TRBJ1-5	CATSSGQGKGQPQHF	TGTGCCACCAGCAGCGGACAGGGTAAAGGTCAGCCCCAGCATTTT